One sample yielded the 28 T cell receptor beta chains listed below, sequenced in a study of blood T cell repertoires in COVID-19. The assay was immunoSEQ multiplex PCR, and TCRdb's table has in-frame clones only and misses some. The repertoire holds about 180,000 clones, 70% to 90% seen once, with 2.5% to 3.5% in the top ten. The material sequenced was peripheral blood. These receptors were collected from a woman in her 30s with active or convalescent COVID-19.

The chain has TRBV19 and TRBJ2-3; 10 bases line up with TRBD2. CDR1 is LNHDA and CDR2 is SQIVND in the germline V gene (reference sequence). The ends lost 7 bases at V and 4 bases at J; junction bases unmatched: 8. This CDR3 contains 15 residues. The CDR3 sequence is CASNRLSGRADTQYF. The CDR3 nucleotides read TGTGCCAGTAACAGGTTGAGCGGGAGGGCAGATACGCAGTATTTT.

Only a few counts were recorded for this clone. The chain couples TRBV19 to TRBJ1-5; 9 bases line up with TRBD1. The CDR3 totals 15 residues. The V gene's germline CDR1 is LNHDA and CDR2 SQIVND (reference sequence). V was clipped by 5 bases and J by 7 bases; unmatched bases: 9. CDR3 DNA: TGTGCCAGTAGTCCGAAAAGGACAGGGGTACAGCCCCAGCATTTT. Protein: CASSPKRTGVQPQHF.

V gene TRBV3-1 (or the pseudogene TRBV3-2) combines with J gene TRBJ2-7; TRBD1 aligns across 7 bases. The germline V gene encodes CDR1 LGHDT and CDR2 YNNKEL (reference sequence). J lost 2 bases, V lost 4 bases, and 11 bases had no gene match. The CDR3 runs to 16 residues. DNA for the CDR3: TGTGCCAGCAGCCTCGCCGACAGGGCGTCCACCTACGAGCAGTACTTC. Translating it yields CASSLADRASTYEQYF.

This clone was seen once. This sequence joins TRBV28 and TRBJ2-7; 11 bases are shared with TRBD2. The CDR3 loop spans 16 amino acids. The V and J ends lost 5 bases and 7 bases, in that order; junction bases with no gene match: 13. Per germline, CDR1 MDHEN and CDR2 SYDVKM. CDR3 sequence reads: CASSPRELAGEWEQYF. The CDR3 DNA reads as TGTGCCAGCAGTCCCCGGGAACTAGCGGGAGAGTGGGAGCAGTACTTC.

The chain's CDR3 is CASSGTSGHRTDTQYF. The CDR3 DNA reads as TGCGCCAGCAGCGGGACTAGCGGGCACCGCACAGATACGCAGTATTTT. This chain links TRBV10-1 with TRBJ2-3; 12 positions agree with TRBD2. The V and J ends lost 6 bases and 1 base, in that order; junction bases with no gene match: 5. This CDR3 is built from 16 residues. In germline, CDR1 is WNHNN, CDR2 SYGVQD (reference sequence).

The chain links TRBV5-5 to TRBJ2-7; a weak D match, TRBD1 (6 bases). There are 16 residues in the CDR3. V lost 4 bases to trimming and J lost 1 base, with 18 bases between them. Germline CDR1 and CDR2: SGHKS and YYEKEE (reference sequence). The CDR3 reads CASSPSLGQGSYEQYF. CDR3 nucleotides: TGTGCCAGCAGCCCGTCTTTAGGCCAGGGGTCCTACGAGCAGTACTTC.

This clone was counted only a few times. The chain combines TRBV4-2 with TRBJ2-2, with D maybe TRBD2 (6 bases). From germline, CDR1 is LGHNA and CDR2 YNFKEQ. V was cut by 2 bases and J by 4 bases, with 11 bases left in between. The CDR3 is made up of 15 amino acids. The CDR3 reads CASSQRGSATGELFF. Written as DNA, the CDR3 is TGTGCCAGCAGCCAACGGGGGTCGGCCACCGGGGAGCTGTTTTTT.

CDR3 coding DNA: TGCGCCAGCAGCCGCACCCTCACAGGGGGCTCTGGAAACACCATATATTTT. It is translated as CASSRTLTGGSGNTIYF. J is TRBJ1-3 and V is TRBV5-1, with 8 bases aligning to TRBD1. CDR3 length equals 17 residues. Per germline, CDR1 SGHRS and CDR2 YFSETQ. V gave up 4 bases and J gave up 0 bases; unmatched junction bases: 9.

The rearrangement uses TRBV5-1 and TRBJ1-1; the D gene is possibly TRBD1 (5 bases). Trimming removed 1 base from V and 5 bases from J, with 6 bases in between. The CDR3 spans 12 residues. The germline V gene encodes CDR1 SGHRS and CDR2 YFSETQ. The CDR3 DNA is TGCGCCAGCAGCTTGAAGGGGACTGAAGCTTTCTTT. Protein: CASSLKGTEAFF.

The chain joins TRBV19 to TRBJ2-1; tentative D call: TRBD1 (6 bases). Trimming pared 0 bases from V and 4 bases from J, leaving 10 bases between. This CDR3 region has 15 residues. Germline values: CDR1 LNHDA, CDR2 SQIVND (reference sequence). CDR3 sequence reads: CASSIEATGYNEQFF. The DNA of the CDR3 is TGTGCCAGTAGTATAGAGGCAACAGGGTACAATGAGCAGTTCTTC.

The chain carries TRBV6-1 and TRBJ1-1; 7 bases are shared with TRBD1. The CDR3 is made up of 13 amino acids. The germline gives CDR1 MNHNS, CDR2 SASEGT. V shed 2 bases, J shed 7 bases, and the junction held 4 bases outside the gene matches. In nucleotides, the CDR3 is TGTGCCAGCAGTGAACACCGGGACAGTGAAGCTTTCTTT. Encoded protein: CASSEHRDSEAFF.

The CDR3 loop reads CAIRAGTGGAYEQYF. As DNA, the CDR3 is TGTGCCATCAGGGCAGGGACAGGGGGCGCGTACGAGCAGTACTTC. This chain joins TRBV10-3 and TRBJ2-7; 12 bases match TRBD1. CDR3 length equals 15 residues. CDR1 and CDR2 from the germline V gene are ENHRY and SYGVKD. V lost 6 bases to trimming and J lost 4 bases; unmatched junction nucleotides: 7.

V and J are TRBV6-1 and TRBJ1-4, with a tentative D call TRBD1 (5 bases). This CDR3 region has 13 residues. Germline V gene lookup returns CDR1 MNHNS and CDR2 SASEGT. Trimming pared 1 base from V and 5 bases from J, leaving 5 bases between. Written as DNA, the CDR3 is TGTGCCAGCAGTGAAGACAGGAATGAAAAACTGTTTTTT. This translates into CASSEDRNEKLFF.

The chain has TRBV7-6 and TRBJ1-6; D is ambiguous. Between the trimmed V and J ends, which lost 5 bases and 8 bases, there was a span of 10 bases. The CDR3 sequence is 13 residues long. Germline values: CDR1 SGHVS, CDR2 FNYEAQ. The CDR3 region is CASSLDIDSPLHF. The CDR3 DNA reads TGTGCCAGCAGCCTTGACATTGATTCACCCCTCCACTTT.

The chain is built from TRBV5-4 and TRBJ2-6, with TRBD2 as a possible D gene (6 bases). In germline, CDR1 is SGHNT, CDR2 YYREEE (reference sequence). The CDR3 extends over 15 amino acids. The V gene lost 2 bases and the J gene lost 4 bases, with 10 bases spanning the gap. CDR3 bases: TGTGCCAGCAGCTTCGGCGGGACCGGGGCCAACGTCCTGACTTTC. It translates to CASSFGGTGANVLTF.

The chain employs TRBV5-6 and TRBJ2-7; TRBD1 matches 9 bases. The CDR3 spans 15 residues. J lost 1 base, V lost 2 bases, and 4 bases had no gene match. The germline V gene has CDR1 SGHDT and CDR2 YYEEEE. The CDR3 protein is CASSFGTGFSYEQYF. CDR3 nucleotide sequence: TGTGCCAGCAGCTTCGGGACAGGGTTTTCCTACGAGCAGTACTTC.

This chain joins TRBV6-5 and TRBJ2-2, with D tentatively TRBD1 (5 bases). The CDR3 covers 12 residues. V was clipped by 6 bases and J by 6 bases, with 8 bases between them. Looked up from germline, CDR1 is MNHEY and CDR2 is SVGAGI. CDR3 sequence: CASRGPSGELFF. The CDR3, as DNA: TGTGCCAGCAGGGGGCCTTCCGGGGAGCTGTTTTTT.

This clone was seen more than once but under ten times. A read error may produce the germline difference seen at one junction end. The chain is built from TRBV28 and TRBJ1-5; 12 nucleotides align to TRBD1. In germline, CDR1 is MDHEN, CDR2 SYDVKM. The CDR3 is made up of 11 amino acids. This CDR3 is CGTGGDQPQHF. The DNA of the CDR3 is TGCGGGACAGGGGGCGATCAGCCCCAGCATTTT.

The chain recombines TRBV14 with TRBJ1-1; 7 nucleotides line up with TRBD1. CDR1 and CDR2 (germline): SGHDN, FVKESK. Trimming at V came to 3 bases and at J to 2 bases, leaving 15 bases not matched to a gene. The CDR3 is made up of 18 amino acids. The CDR3 nucleotides read TGTGCCAGCAGCCACTTCCGTCGACAGGGTAGGTCCAACACTGAAGCTTTCTTT. The encoded protein is CASSHFRRQGRSNTEAFF.

This clone was observed once. The chain employs TRBV20-1 and TRBJ1-2; tentatively, D is TRBD1 (5 bases). Germline assignment: CDR1 DFQATT and CDR2 SNEGSKA (reference sequence). The CDR3 runs 11 residues. Here the CDR3 reads CNAGRSYGYTF. CDR3 in DNA: TGCAACGCGGGACGATCTTATGGCTACACCTTC.

V usage is TRBV27 and J usage is TRBJ1-4; perhaps TRBD1 as D (6 bases). With 2 bases removed from V and 7 bases from J, the gap between germline ends came to 8 bases. CDR3 length equals 13 residues. In germline, CDR1 is MNHEY, CDR2 SMNVEV (reference sequence). The CDR3 sequence: CASSLMDSEKLFF. The CDR3 DNA follows: TGTGCCAGCAGTTTAATGGACAGTGAAAAACTGTTTTTT. Together with reference TRBV27 and TRBJ1-4, the CDR3 gives the full variable domain: EAQVTQNPRYLITVTGKKLTVTCSQNMNHEYMSWYRQDPGLGLRQIYYSMNVEVTDKGDVPEGYKVSRKEKRNFPLILESPSPNQTSLYFCASSLMDSEKLFFGSGTQLSVL.

This clone has more than one count but fewer than ten. The chain couples TRBV4-1 to TRBJ1-1, with D possibly TRBD1 on 5 matching bases. Trimming removed 0 bases from V and 9 bases from J, with 14 bases in between. Germline assignment: CDR1 MGHRA and CDR2 YSYEKL. The CDR3 runs to 14 residues. The DNA for the CDR3 is TGCGCCAGCAGCCAAGACGCCGCGGGGGTGAAAGCTTTCTTT. Translating gives CASSQDAAGVKAFF.

The rearrangement joins TRBV24-1 to TRBJ2-2; tentatively, D is TRBD2 (6 bases). This CDR3 region has 16 residues. V lost 3 bases and J 5 bases, leaving 15 bases between the germline ends. Germline V gene data show CDR1 as KGHDR and CDR2 as SFDVKD. CDR3 sequence reads: CATSDRVAVSTGELFF. CDR3 nucleotide sequence: TGTGCCACCAGTGATAGGGTAGCGGTGTCTACCGGGGAGCTGTTTTTT.

The V call is TRBV11-3, the J call TRBJ2-3; TRBD2 agrees at 7 bases. This CDR3 comprises 16 residues. The ends lost 0 bases at V and 3 bases at J; junction bases unmatched: 6. The germline V gene encodes CDR1 SGHNT and CDR2 YENEEA. CDR3 sequence reads: CASSLDFRTRTDTQYF. The DNA of the CDR3 is TGTGCCAGCAGCTTAGATTTCCGGACTAGAACAGATACGCAGTATTTT.

The chain carries TRBV28 and TRBJ1-5; unclear D gene. The CDR3 extends over 12 amino acids. In germline, CDR1 is MDHEN, CDR2 SYDVKM. Trimming shortened V by 5 bases and J by 5 bases, and 7 bases separated the two germline ends. In nucleotides, the CDR3 is TGTGCCAGCAGTCTAATGCATCAGCCCCAGCATTTT. It translates to CASSLMHQPQHF.

The V gene is TRBV29-1, the J gene TRBJ2-5, with 11 bases lining up with TRBD2. CDR3 length equals 16 residues. Trimming cost V 8 bases and J 0 bases; bases outside gene matches: 11. Germline lookup yields CDR1 SQVTM and CDR2 ANQGSEA. Here the CDR3 DNA reads TGCAGCTCCGGGGCTAGCGGGGGGTTCTACCAAGAGACCCAGTACTTC. Translating gives CSSGASGGFYQETQYF.

V and J are TRBV30 and TRBJ2-7, with D hard to call. V was shortened by 7 bases and J by 5 bases, with 18 bases between the two germline ends. This CDR3 spans 13 amino acids. Germline V gene data show CDR1 as GTSNPN and CDR2 as SVGIG (reference sequence). The CDR3 region is CASSPTGSDEQYF. In DNA, the CDR3 is TGTGCCTCCTCGCCTACGGGTTCCGACGAGCAGTACTTC.

J is TRBJ1-2 and V is TRBV6-1; D remains ambiguous. Trimming removed 1 base from V and 4 bases from J, with 10 bases in between. Germline CDR1 and CDR2: MNHNS and SASEGT. The length of the CDR3 is 14 residues. The CDR3 region has the DNA TGTGCCAGCAGTGAAGGCGGCACCTCCTATGGCTACACCTTC. Residues: CASSEGGTSYGYTF.